This T cell receptor (beta chain) was sequenced for a study of cytomegalovirus exposure and HLA in healthy donors. A multiplex PCR was run with 60 Vbeta primers and 13 Jbeta primers. Sequencing used immunoSEQ multiplex PCR; TCRdb keeps in-frame clones, though not all of them. The table lists about 140,000 clones, about 80% of them singletons, with about 3.8% in the top ten. For this clone: Its specificity is not known. Mismatch with germline at one junction end may stem from a read error.

Study outcomes and limitations: In a later analysis, a missense DCLRE1C variant was linked to TCR beta V- and J-gene trimming.

From germline, CDR1 is SEHNR and CDR2 FQNEAQ (reference sequence). The CDR3 consists of 15 residues. Sequences were obtained from PBMCs. The sequence derives from a man aged 40-49 years in good health and CMV-seropositive. V and J are TRBV7-9 and TRBJ1-6; 9 bases fit TRBD1. The CDR3 reads CSSSLVTGGATPLHF. The CDR3 DNA sequence: TGTTCCAGCAGCTTAGTAACAGGGGGCGCGACACCCCTCCACTTT.